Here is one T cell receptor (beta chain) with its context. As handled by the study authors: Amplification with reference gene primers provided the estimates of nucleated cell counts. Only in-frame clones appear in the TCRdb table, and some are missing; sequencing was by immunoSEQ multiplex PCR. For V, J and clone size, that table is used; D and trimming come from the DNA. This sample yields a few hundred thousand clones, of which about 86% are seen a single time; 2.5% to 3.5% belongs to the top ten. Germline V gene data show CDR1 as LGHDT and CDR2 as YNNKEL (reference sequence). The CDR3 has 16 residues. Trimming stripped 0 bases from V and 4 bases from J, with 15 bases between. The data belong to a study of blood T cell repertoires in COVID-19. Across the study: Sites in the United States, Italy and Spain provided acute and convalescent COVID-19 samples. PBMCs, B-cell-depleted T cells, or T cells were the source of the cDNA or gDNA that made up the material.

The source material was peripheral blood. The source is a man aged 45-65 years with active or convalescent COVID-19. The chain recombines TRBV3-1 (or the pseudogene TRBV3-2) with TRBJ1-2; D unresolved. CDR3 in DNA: TGTGCCAGCAGCCAAGAGTGGCAGAAAGGGAGCTATGGCTACACCTTC. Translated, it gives CASSQEWQKGSYGYTF.